The clone carrying this T cell receptor beta chain occurred many times. Its antigen is undetermined. The J segment lost 3 bases and the V segment lost 1 base, leaving 6 bases of the junction unmatched. From germline, CDR1 is SGHRS and CDR2 YFSETQ. This CDR3 spans 17 amino acids. This record belongs to a study of metastatic and nonmetastatic thyroid tumors. Whole-study context: A comparison of repertoires was made across blood and tumor or nodule tissue from malignant and benign thyroid patients.

Study results and caveats: When malignant thyroid tumors were compared with benign nodules, TCR beta diversity was reportedly significantly higher in the malignant tumors. This held in both blood and tumor samples.

From the PCR reads, TCRdb re-called clones with MiXCR. The repertoire has some 15,000 clones, over 10% of them found once; the top ten carry about 30%. Every patient underwent thyroid surgery untreated. The gene calls are TRBV5-1 and TRBJ2-3; 12 bases align to TRBD2. Sequenced sample: blood. This sequence originates from a female donor with papillary thyroid cancer or a benign thyroid nodule (not recorded which). Some clones in this sample may be carry-over from other donors' samples. The DNA of the CDR3 is TGCGCCAGCAGCTTGTACTCTAGCGGGGGGGCTACAGATACGCAGTATTTT. As protein: CASSLYSSGGATDTQYF.